The present TCR beta chain was sequenced within a study of Graves' ophthalmopathy and Graves' hyperthyroidism. This clonotype was seen more than once but under ten times. Its antigen is unknown. People with hyperthyroidism were aged 18 to 65 and newly diagnosed, under 2 months' duration. Excluded: other autoimmune disease, uncontrolled infection, pregnancy or lactation. The TCR beta CDR3 regions underwent amplification from RNA transcripts. HTBI primers served in a first-round RT-PCR, which a second-round multiplex PCR followed. Using its own MiXCR run on the multiplex PCR reads, TCRdb lists one record per CDR3 protein. The sample shows roughly 1.1 million distinct CDR3 sequences, 35% to 40% of them seen only once. Study-wide results and caveats: Blood was where most expanded thyroid clonotypes above 0.001 frequency also turned up.

Sequenced material: peripheral blood or thyroid tissue (not recorded which). The receptor comes from an adult man with Graves' hyperthyroidism.

CDR3 amino acids: CASRGQGIANEKLFF. The DNA of the CDR3 is TGTGCCAGCAGAGGACAGGGGATTGCTAATGAAAAACTGTTTTTT. This chain connects TRBV6-6 to TRBJ1-4; TRBD1 agrees at 9 bases. CDR3 length: 15 residues. The J segment lost 3 bases and the V segment lost 6 bases, leaving 5 bases of the junction unmatched. Germline values: CDR1 MNHNY, CDR2 SVGAGI (reference sequence).